What follows describes a single TCR beta chain. Antigen: not known. V lost 6 bases and J 7 bases, leaving 16 bases between the germline ends. Germline loops: CDR1 SEHNR, CDR2 FQNEAQ (reference sequence). The CDR3 loop spans 14 amino acids. The record originates from a study of immune evolution from preneoplasia to lung adenocarcinoma. At the level of the study: HLA loss of heterozygosity: roughly 6.4% AIS, under 19% MIA, approximately 35% ADC, none AAH.

Produced via immunoSEQ multiplex PCR; TCRdb's table is partial and in-frame only. The repertoire holds roughly 40,000 clones, with 74% as singletons. The study, taken as a whole, reports: Normal lung had the highest top T cell clone frequencies.

Two lung cancer pathologists independently confirmed each histologic diagnosis. Premalignant or tumor cells were enriched by macro-dissection after pathologic assessment. The sample was FFPE invasive lung adenocarcinoma tissue. The receptor was derived from a person aged 55 to 69 with lung adenocarcinoma. The chain recombines TRBV7-9 with TRBJ2-1; D gene ambiguous. The CDR3 nucleotides are TGTGCCAGCAGTCTAGGTAGAGCAGCGAATGAGCAGTTCTTC. Protein: CASSLGRAANEQFF.